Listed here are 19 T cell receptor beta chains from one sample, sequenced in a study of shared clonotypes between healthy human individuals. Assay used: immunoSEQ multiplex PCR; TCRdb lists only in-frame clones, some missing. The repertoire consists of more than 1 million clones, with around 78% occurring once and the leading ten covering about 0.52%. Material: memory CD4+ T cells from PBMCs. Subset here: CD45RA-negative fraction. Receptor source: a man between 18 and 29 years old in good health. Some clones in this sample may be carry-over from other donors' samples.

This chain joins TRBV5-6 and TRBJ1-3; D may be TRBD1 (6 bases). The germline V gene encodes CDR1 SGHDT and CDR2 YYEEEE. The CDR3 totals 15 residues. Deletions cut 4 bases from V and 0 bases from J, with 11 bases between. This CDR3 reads CASSPRTVSGNTIYF. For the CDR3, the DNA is TGTGCCAGCAGCCCACGGACAGTCTCTGGAAACACCATATATTTT.

CDR3: CASSLEATAEAFF. The CDR3 region has the DNA TGTGCCAGCAGCTTGGAGGCAACAGCTGAAGCTTTCTTT. This rearrangement joins TRBV5-6 to TRBJ1-1, with D hard to call. The CDR3 is made up of 13 amino acids. V was cut by 0 bases and J by 6 bases, with 9 bases left in between. The V gene's germline CDR1 is SGHDT and CDR2 YYEEEE.

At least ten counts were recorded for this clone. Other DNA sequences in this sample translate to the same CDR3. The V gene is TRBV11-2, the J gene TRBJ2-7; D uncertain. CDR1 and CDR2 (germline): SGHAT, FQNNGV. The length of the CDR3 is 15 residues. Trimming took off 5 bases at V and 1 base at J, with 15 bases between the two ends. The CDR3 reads CASSLSRVESYEQYF. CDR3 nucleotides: TGTGCCAGCAGCCTCTCACGGGTGGAGTCCTACGAGCAGTACTTC.

The CDR3 coding sequence is TGTGCCAGCAGCCACAGGGGGCTCCCTGAAGCTTTCTTT. This encodes CASSHRGLPEAFF. The chain employs TRBV5-6 and TRBJ1-1; 9 bases align to TRBD1. CDR1 SGHDT and CDR2 YYEEEE come from the germline V gene. The CDR3 is made up of 13 amino acids. V trimming: 4 bases; J trimming: 6 bases; junction bases outside the gene matches: 4.

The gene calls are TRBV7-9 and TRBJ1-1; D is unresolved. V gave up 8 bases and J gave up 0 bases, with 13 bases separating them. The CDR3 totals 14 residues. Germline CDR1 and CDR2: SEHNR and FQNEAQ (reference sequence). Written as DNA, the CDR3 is TGTGCCAGCGTTCCGCTACTCATGAACACTGAAGCTTTCTTT. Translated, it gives CASVPLLMNTEAFF.

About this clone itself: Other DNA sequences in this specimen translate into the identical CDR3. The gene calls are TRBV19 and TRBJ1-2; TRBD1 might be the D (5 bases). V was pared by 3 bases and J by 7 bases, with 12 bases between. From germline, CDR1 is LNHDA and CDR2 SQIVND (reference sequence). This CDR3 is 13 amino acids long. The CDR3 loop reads CASSIDGRGGYTF. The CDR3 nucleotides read TGTGCCAGTAGTATTGATGGAAGGGGTGGCTACACCTTC.

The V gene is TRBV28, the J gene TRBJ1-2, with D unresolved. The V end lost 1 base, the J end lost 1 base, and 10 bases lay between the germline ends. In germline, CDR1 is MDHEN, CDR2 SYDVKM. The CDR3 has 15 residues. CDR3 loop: CASSLLGRINYGYTF. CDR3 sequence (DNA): TGTGCCAGCAGTTTATTGGGAAGGATTAACTATGGCTACACCTTC.

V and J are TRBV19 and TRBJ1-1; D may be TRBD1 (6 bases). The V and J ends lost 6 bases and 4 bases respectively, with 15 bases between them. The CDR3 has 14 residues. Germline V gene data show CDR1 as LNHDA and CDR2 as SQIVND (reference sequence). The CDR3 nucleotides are TGTGCCAGTAGCGCCAGGGGTACGCGCACTGAAGCTTTCTTT. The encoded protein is CASSARGTRTEAFF.

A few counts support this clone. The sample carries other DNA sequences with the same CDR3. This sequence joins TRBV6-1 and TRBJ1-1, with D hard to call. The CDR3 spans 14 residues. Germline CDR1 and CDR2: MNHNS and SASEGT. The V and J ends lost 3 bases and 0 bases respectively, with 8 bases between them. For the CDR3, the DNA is TGTGCCAGCAGTGAGCAGCCCATGAACACTGAAGCTTTCTTT. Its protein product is CASSEQPMNTEAFF.

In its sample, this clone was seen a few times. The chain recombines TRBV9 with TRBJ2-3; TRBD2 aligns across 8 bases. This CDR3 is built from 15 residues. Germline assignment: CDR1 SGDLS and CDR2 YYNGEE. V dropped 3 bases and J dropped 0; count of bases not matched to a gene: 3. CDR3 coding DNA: TGTGCCAGCAGCGAGGGACTAGAAAGCACAGATACGCAGTATTTT. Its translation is CASSEGLESTDTQYF.

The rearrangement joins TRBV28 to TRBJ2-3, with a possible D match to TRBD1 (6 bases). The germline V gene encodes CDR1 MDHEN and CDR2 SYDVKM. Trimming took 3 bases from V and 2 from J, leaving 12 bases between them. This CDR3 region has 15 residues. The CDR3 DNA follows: TGTGCCAGCAGTTTTCAACAGGGTTTCACAGATACGCAGTATTTT. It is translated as CASSFQQGFTDTQYF.

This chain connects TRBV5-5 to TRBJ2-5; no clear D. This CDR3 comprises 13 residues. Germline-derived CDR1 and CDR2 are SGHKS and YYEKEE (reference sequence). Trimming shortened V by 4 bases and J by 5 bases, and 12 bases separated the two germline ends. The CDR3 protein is CASSPGAGETQYF. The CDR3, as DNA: TGTGCCAGCAGCCCCGGAGCCGGCGAGACCCAGTACTTC.

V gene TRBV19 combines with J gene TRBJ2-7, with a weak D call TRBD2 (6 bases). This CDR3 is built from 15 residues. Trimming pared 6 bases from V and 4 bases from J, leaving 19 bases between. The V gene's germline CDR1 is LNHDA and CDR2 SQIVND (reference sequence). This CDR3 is CASSSLRDSLYEQYF. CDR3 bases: TGTGCCAGTAGCTCATTGCGGGACTCATTATACGAGCAGTACTTC. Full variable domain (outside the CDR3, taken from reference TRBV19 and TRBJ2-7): DGGITQSPKYLFRKEGQNVTLSCEQNLNHDAMYWYRQDPGQGLRLIYYSQIVNDFQKGDIAEGYSVSREKKESFPLTVTSAQKNPTAFYLCASSSLRDSLYEQYFGPGTRLTVT.

The CDR3 nucleotides read TGCGCCAGCAGCCCACCGGGACTAGCGAGCACAGATACGCAGTATTTT. Amino acid sequence: CASSPPGLASTDTQYF. V gene TRBV5-1 combines with J gene TRBJ2-3; TRBD2 aligns across 10 bases. V lost 4 bases to trimming and J lost 0 bases; unmatched junction nucleotides: 5. This CDR3 contains 16 residues. Germline V gene lookup returns CDR1 SGHRS and CDR2 YFSETQ.

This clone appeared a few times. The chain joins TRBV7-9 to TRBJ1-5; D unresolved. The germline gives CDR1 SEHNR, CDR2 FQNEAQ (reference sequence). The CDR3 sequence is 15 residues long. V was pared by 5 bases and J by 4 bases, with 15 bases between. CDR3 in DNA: TGTGCCAGCAGCGCCTCGGCGGGTCCAAATCAGCCCCAGCATTTT. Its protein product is CASSASAGPNQPQHF.

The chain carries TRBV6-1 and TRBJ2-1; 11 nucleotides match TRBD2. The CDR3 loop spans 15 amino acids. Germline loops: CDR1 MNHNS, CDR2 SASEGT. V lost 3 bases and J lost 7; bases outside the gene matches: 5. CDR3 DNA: TGTGCCAGCAGTGAGACTAGCGGGATTAGAAATGAGCAGTTCTTC. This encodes CASSETSGIRNEQFF.

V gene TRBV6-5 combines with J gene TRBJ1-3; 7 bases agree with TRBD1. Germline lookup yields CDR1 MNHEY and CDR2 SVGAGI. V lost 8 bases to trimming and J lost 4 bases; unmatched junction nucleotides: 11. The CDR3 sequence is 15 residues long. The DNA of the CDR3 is TGTGCCAGCGGCCTCGACAGGGTTCGGGGAAACACCATATATTTT. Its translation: CASGLDRVRGNTIYF.

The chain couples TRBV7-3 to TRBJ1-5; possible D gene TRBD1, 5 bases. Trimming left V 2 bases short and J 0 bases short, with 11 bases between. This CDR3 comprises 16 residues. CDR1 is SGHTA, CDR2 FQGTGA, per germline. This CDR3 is CASSLGGVISNQPQHF. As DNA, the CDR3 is TGTGCCAGCAGCTTAGGGGGTGTGATTAGCAATCAGCCCCAGCATTTT.

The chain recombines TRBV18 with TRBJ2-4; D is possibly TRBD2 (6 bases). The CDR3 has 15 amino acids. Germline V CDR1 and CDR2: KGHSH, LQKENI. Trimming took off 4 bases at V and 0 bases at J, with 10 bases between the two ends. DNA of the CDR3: TGTGCCAGCTCACGGGACTTCCGAGCCAAAAACATTCAGTACTTC. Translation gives CASSRDFRAKNIQYF.